This T cell receptor (beta chain) was identified in a study of T cell responses to AZD1222 COVID-19 vaccine. V lost 4 bases and J lost 8; bases outside the gene matches: 8. This CDR3 spans 15 amino acids. CDR1 is LNHDA and CDR2 is SQIVND in the germline V gene (reference sequence). This table comes from immunoSEQ multiplex PCR, and its TCRdb copy is limited to in-frame clones, with some not included. This sample yields about 75,000 clones, of which more than 70% are seen a single time; 10% belongs to the top ten. The chain has TRBV19 and TRBJ1-4; 9 bases agree with TRBD1. The receptor was isolated from an adult who received the MenACWY meningococcal vaccine as a control. Sequenced material: peripheral blood, taken 28 days after the second dose of the MenACWY control vaccine. The CDR3 sequence: CASSKSRQGEEKLFF. As DNA, the CDR3 is TGTGCCAGTAGTAAGTCTCGACAGGGGGAGGAAAAACTGTTTTTT.